A single T cell receptor beta chain is shown here with its context. Its antigen is unknown. The data belong to a study of persistence of HIV-infected CD4 T cells. Study overall: CD4+ T cells responding to CMV or HIV-1 Gag were isolated. Donors had been on suppressive ART for a median of around 8 years. Whole-study results and caveats: Within sorted populations, more oligoclonal TCRs accompanied more oligoclonal proviruses. Antigen-responding cells were enriched for degenerate expanded CDR3beta sequences.

The stimulus was lysate of CMV-infected fibroblasts, roughly 10 ug/mL. Memory cells lacking CD40L and CD69 with high CD45RO were sorted. The libraries were made with immunoSEQ version 4 in survey mode. Sequenced by immunoSEQ multiplex PCR; TCRdb stores in-frame clones only, minus some. This table has 25,000 to 35,000 clones, 82% appearing once. V was clipped by 0 bases and J by 4 bases, with 10 bases between them. The CDR3 length is 14 residues. Germline V CDR1 and CDR2: SGHRS, YFSETQ. This clonotype originated in an adult man with HIV who was CMV-seropositive. The material was CD4+ T cells sorted from PBMCs after approximately 20-hour stimulation, obtained from a patient who received antiretroviral therapy. The rearrangement links TRBV5-1 to TRBJ1-1; D possibly corresponds to TRBD1 (6 bases). DNA for the CDR3: TGCGCCAGCAGCTTGGCCGAGGGGGTCACTGAAGCTTTCTTT. It is translated as CASSLAEGVTEAFF.